These 10 T cell receptor beta chains were sequenced from one sample in a study of T cells expressing NK-cell markers. Reanalyzing the 5' RACE reads, TCRdb keeps one entry per CDR3 protein, without DNA. The sample includes 150,000 to 170,000 distinct CDR3 sequences. The material sequenced was blood T cells: a sorted CD56 or NKG2C T cell subset, CD4+ or CD8+ T cells, or bulk PBMC T cells (not recorded which). The receptors derive from a woman aged 50 to 65 in good health.

CDR3: CASGLVGTGDTEAFF. This sequence joins TRBV7-9 and TRBJ1-1; the D gene TCRdb calls, TRBD1, cannot be checked with no DNA. Germline lookup yields CDR1 SEHNR and CDR2 FQNEAQ (reference sequence). The CDR3 has 15 amino acids.

The chain links TRBV6-5 to TRBJ2-2. The CDR3 contains 14 residues. Per germline, CDR1 MNHEY and CDR2 SVGAGI. The CDR3 loop is CASSYGDGTGELFF.

The chain couples TRBV5-1 to TRBJ2-1; the D call from TCRdb, TRBD2, cannot be confirmed without DNA. The CDR3 covers 15 residues. Germline V gene lookup returns CDR1 SGHRS and CDR2 YFSETQ. The CDR3 loop is CASSAQGGRSNEQFF.

CDR3 loop: CASSLSDDRASYEQYF. The chain is built from TRBV27 and TRBJ2-7. CDR1 and CDR2 (germline): MNHEY, SMNVEV (reference sequence). This CDR3 contains 16 residues.

This chain uses TRBV11-3 with TRBJ2-1. Germline V gene sequence: CDR1 SGHNT, CDR2 YENEEA. This CDR3 region has 15 residues. The CDR3 region is CASSLDLATYNEQFF.

The chain links TRBV5-1 to TRBJ2-3; with no DNA, the TCRdb D assignment of TRBD1 cannot be verified. The CDR3 loop spans 16 amino acids. Germline CDR1 reads SGHRS; CDR2 reads YFSETQ. The CDR3 spells CASSSWTGGDTDTQYF.

The chain couples TRBV9 to TRBJ2-6; TCRdb selects TRBD1, and the lack of DNA leaves this call unchecked. Germline CDR1 and CDR2: SGDLS and YYNGEE. The CDR3 runs 15 residues. The CDR3 is CASSGGAEGANVLTF.

This sequence joins TRBV7-2 and TRBJ2-1; without DNA, the TCRdb call of TRBD2 cannot be checked. CDR1 and CDR2 (germline): SGHTA, FQGNSA. This CDR3 is built from 14 residues. The CDR3 loop reads CASSWSGAHNEQFF.

The chain has TRBV5-1 and TRBJ2-1; TCRdb selects TRBD1, and the lack of DNA leaves this call unchecked. The germline V gene encodes CDR1 SGHRS and CDR2 YFSETQ. The CDR3 extends over 13 amino acids. The CDR3 spells CASSLGGVNEQFF.

The CDR3 is CASSQRLGLAEETQYF. The V gene is TRBV3-1, the J gene TRBJ2-5; the D gene TCRdb calls, TRBD2, cannot be checked with no DNA. CDR1 and CDR2 (germline): LGHDT, YNNKEL (reference sequence). This CDR3 is built from 16 residues.